This TCR beta chain was captured in a study of control samples from healthy donors and cancer patients. Repertoires were generated with immunoSEQ multiplex PCR, while TCRdb's copy carries only in-frame clones and drops some. The sample yields approximately 44,000 clones, just over 70% seen once. J gave up 2 bases and V 4 bases, and 8 bases lay outside the gene matches. The CDR3 is made up of 15 amino acids. The V gene's germline CDR1 is LNHDA and CDR2 SQIVND (reference sequence). The V gene is TRBV19, the J gene TRBJ2-7; 7 bases map to TRBD2. Sequenced: formalin-fixed, paraffin-embedded tissue. The TCR was taken from a male donor with melanoma. Here the CDR3 DNA reads TGTGCCAGTAGTAGGGGGACTACTAGGACCTACGAGCAGTACTTC. Residues: CASSRGTTRTYEQYF.